This is a list of T cell receptor beta chains from one sample in a study of Graves' ophthalmopathy and Graves' hyperthyroidism. Using its own MiXCR run on the multiplex PCR reads, TCRdb lists one record per CDR3 protein. The data show 740,000 or so distinct CDR3 sequences, approximately 40% seen once. Sequenced: peripheral blood. All receptors derive from an adult man with Graves' ophthalmopathy. The CDR3 runs from the conserved cysteine through the conserved F or W. Fields, in order: clone size, D gene, J gene, V gene, CDR3 protein, CDR3 DNA. The D gene is left open where the match is weak. Some rows have no size entry. The others give once, few or many, or a class for an expanded clone.

. | . | TRBJ1-4 | TRBV5-1 | CASSLTGVVVEKLFF | TGCGCCAGCAGCTTAACCGGAGTTGTTGTTGAAAAACTGTTTTTT
few | TRBD1 | TRBJ1-4 | TRBV24-1 | CATSDPGTGAMDKLFF | TGTGCCACCAGTGACCCAGGGACAGGGGCGATGGATAAACTGTTTTTT
many | TRBD1 | TRBJ2-7 | TRBV2 | CASGTGGNEQYF | TGTGCCAGTGGGACAGGGGGCAACGAGCAGTACTTC
few | . | TRBJ2-7 | TRBV11-2 | CASSLRAGAYEQYF | TGTGCCAGCAGCTTAAGGGCAGGGGCCTACGAGCAGTACTTC
few | . | TRBJ1-6 | TRBV11-2 | CASSMRPPGSPLHF | TGTGCCAGCAGCATGAGGCCCCCGGGATCACCCCTCCACTTT
many | TRBD1 | TRBJ1-2 | TRBV15 | CATSRATGVGYTF | TGTGCCACCAGCAGGGCGACAGGGGTTGGCTACACCTTC
. | . | TRBJ2-7 | TRBV20-1 | CSAREKSSYEQYF | TGCAGTGCTAGAGAGAAGAGCTCCTACGAGCAGTACTTC
. | TRBD2 | TRBJ2-7 | TRBV20-1 | CSYATSGRYEQYF | TGCAGTTACGCAACTAGCGGGAGGTACGAGCAGTACTTC
few | . | TRBJ1-2 | TRBV14 | CASSLGYHYGYTF | TGTGCCAGCAGCTTAGGCTACCACTATGGCTACACCTTC
many | . | TRBJ1-1 | TRBV7-9 | CASSSQGGSTEAFF | TGTGCCAGCAGCTCGCAGGGCGGCAGCACTGAAGCTTTCTTT